The 8 T cell receptor beta chains below were found in one sample sequenced in a study of blood T cell repertoires in COVID-19. The method was immunoSEQ multiplex PCR; TCRdb's version includes in-frame clones alone and lacks a portion of them. The data contain a few hundred thousand clones, approximately 84% of them singletons. Sequenced: peripheral blood. These receptors were collected from a human donor in a cohort sampled during active COVID-19.

The gene calls are TRBV3-1 (or the pseudogene TRBV3-2) and TRBJ1-2; D remains unclear. The CDR3 is 13 amino acids. CDR1 is LGHDT and CDR2 is YNNKEL in the germline V gene (reference sequence). With 0 bases removed from V and 5 bases from J, the gap between germline ends came to 7 bases. CDR3 nucleotides: TGTGCCAGCAGCCAAGAGGAGGAGTATGGCTACACCTTC. Translating gives CASSQEEEYGYTF.

The V and J genes are TRBV7-3 and TRBJ2-7, with D possibly TRBD2 on 6 matching bases. This CDR3 comprises 18 residues. The ends were cut back, 5 bases at V and 3 bases at J, with 26 bases in the middle. Germline V CDR1 and CDR2: SGHTA, FQGTGA. DNA for the CDR3: TGTGCCAGCAGCCTCCCGGGGGTCACGACTATAATTAACTACGAGCAGTACTTC. Protein product: CASSLPGVTTIINYEQYF.

The rearrangement links TRBV19 to TRBJ2-1, with 12 positions matching TRBD2. V gave up 5 bases and J gave up 2 bases; unmatched junction bases: 7. CDR1 and CDR2 from the germline V gene are LNHDA and SQIVND (reference sequence). This CDR3 has 17 residues. The CDR3 region is CASSRSSSGRAYNEQFF. The CDR3 nucleotides read TGTGCCAGTAGTCGATCGTCTAGCGGGAGGGCCTACAATGAGCAGTTCTTC.

The chain combines TRBV11-2 with TRBJ2-1; D may be TRBD1 (5 bases). Trimming removed 1 base at V and 8 bases at J, with 9 bases between. From germline, CDR1 is SGHAT and CDR2 FQNNGV. The CDR3 totals 13 residues. CDR3 bases: TGTGCCAGCAGCTTAGTCAGGGATCATGAGCAGTTCTTC. Protein product: CASSLVRDHEQFF.

This rearrangement joins TRBV19 to TRBJ1-1; 7 bases fit TRBD1. The CDR3 has 13 amino acids. Germline V lookup: CDR1 LNHDA, CDR2 SQIVND (reference sequence). V was clipped by 6 bases and J by 1 base; unmatched bases: 2. DNA for the CDR3: TGTGCCAGTAGGCGGACAGGGAACACTGAAGCTTTCTTT. It codes for CASRRTGNTEAFF. Supplemented by reference TRBV19 and TRBJ1-1, the full variable domain reads DGGITQSPKYLFRKEGQNVTLSCEQNLNHDAMYWYRQDPGQGLRLIYYSQIVNDFQKGDIAEGYSVSREKKESFPLTVTSAQKNPTAFYLCASRRTGNTEAFFGQGTRLTVV.

The V call is TRBV6-5, the J call TRBJ1-2, with D possibly TRBD1 on 5 matching bases. V was trimmed by 6 bases and J by 1 base, leaving 12 bases between them. The CDR3 is made up of 14 amino acids. CDR1 and CDR2 (germline): MNHEY, SVGAGI. CDR3 region: CASRFAGINYGYTF. The CDR3 coding sequence is TGTGCCAGCAGATTTGCAGGGATTAACTATGGCTACACCTTC.

The V and J genes are TRBV7-8 and TRBJ2-6, with D hard to call. V was cut by 2 bases and J by 2 bases, with 13 bases left in between. This CDR3 is 17 amino acids long. Germline assignment: CDR1 SGHVS and CDR2 FQNEAQ. CDR3 coding DNA: TGTGCCAGCAGCTTACCCCCCCGTTCTACTGGGGCCAACGTCCTGACTTTC. It yields the protein CASSLPPRSTGANVLTF.

CDR3 region: CATSNGLAWGGEQFF. DNA of the CDR3: TGTGCCACCAGCAATGGACTAGCGTGGGGCGGTGAGCAGTTCTTC. This rearrangement joins TRBV15 to TRBJ2-1; 9 nucleotides align to TRBD2. CDR1 and CDR2 (germline): LNHNV, YYDKDF (reference sequence). The CDR3 consists of 15 residues. With 4 bases clipped from V and 9 bases from J, the junction kept 10 bases outside the gene matches.